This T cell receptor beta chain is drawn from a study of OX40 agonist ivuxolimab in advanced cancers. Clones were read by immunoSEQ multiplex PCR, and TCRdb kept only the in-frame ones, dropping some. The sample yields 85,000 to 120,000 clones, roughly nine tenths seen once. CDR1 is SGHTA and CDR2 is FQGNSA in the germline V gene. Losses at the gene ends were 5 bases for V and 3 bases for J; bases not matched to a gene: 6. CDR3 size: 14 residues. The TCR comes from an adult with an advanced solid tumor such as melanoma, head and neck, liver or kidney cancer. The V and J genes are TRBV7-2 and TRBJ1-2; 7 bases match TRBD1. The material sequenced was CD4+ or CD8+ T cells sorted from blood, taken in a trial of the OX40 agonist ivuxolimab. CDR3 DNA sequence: TGTGCCAGCAGCCGACAGGGTGACTACTATGGCTACACCTTC. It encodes CASSRQGDYYGYTF.